A selection of T cell receptor beta chains follows, all from one sample in a study of cytomegalovirus exposure and HLA in healthy donors. The table came from immunoSEQ multiplex PCR; TCRdb's copy has only in-frame clones and leaves some out. The sample has 100,000 or so clones, roughly 75% seen once; the top ten hold under 5.5%. The specimen was PBMCs. The source is a woman aged 18-29 years in good health and CMV-seropositive. The CDR3 runs from the conserved cysteine through the conserved F or W. Each record gives: CDR3 DNA, CDR3 protein, V gene, clone size, J gene, D gene, CDR3 length. D genes are given only for firm matches. Only part of the rows carry a size: once, few, many, or a class if the clone is expanded.

DNA: TGTGCCAGCAGCTCAGGACAGTACAATGAGCAGTTCTTC; CDR3: CASSSGQYNEQFF; V: TRBV7-3; size: -; J: TRBJ2-1; D: -; length: 13
DNA: TGTGCCAGCAGCTTAAGGACTAGCGGGGGCTACAATGAGCAGTTCTTC; CDR3: CASSLRTSGGYNEQFF; V: TRBV7-6; size: -; J: TRBJ2-1; D: TRBD2; length: 16
DNA: TGCGCCAGCAGTCAACTAGCAGGTCTTACCGGGGAGCTGTTTTTT; CDR3: CASSQLAGLTGELFF; V: TRBV10-2; size: -; J: TRBJ2-2; D: -; length: 15
DNA: TGTGCCAGCAGCGCCGGGACAGTCGCCTCCGAGCAGTACTTC; CDR3: CASSAGTVASEQYF; V: TRBV7-3; size: few; J: TRBJ2-7; D: TRBD1; length: 14
DNA: TGTGCCAGCAGTGGACTAGCGGGGCAAGAGACCCAGTACTTC; CDR3: CASSGLAGQETQYF; V: TRBV6-1; size: once; J: TRBJ2-5; D: TRBD2; length: 14
DNA: TGCGCCAGCAGCTTGAGGACAGGGGGCGCGGTCGGGGAGCTGTTTTTT; CDR3: CASSLRTGGAVGELFF; V: TRBV5-1; size: -; J: TRBJ2-2; D: TRBD1; length: 16
DNA: TGTGCCAGCAGTGAGAGGCAGGGTGGCACTGAAGCTTTCTTT; CDR3: CASSERQGGTEAFF; V: TRBV2; size: -; J: TRBJ1-1; D: -; length: 14
DNA: TGTGCCAGCAGCCAAGATGGCCCTACTGAAGCTTTCTTT; CDR3: CASSQDGPTEAFF; V: TRBV14; size: -; J: TRBJ1-1; D: -; length: 13
DNA: TGTGCCATCAGTGGGGAGCGGGATGCGGTGGAGCAGTACTTC; CDR3: CAISGERDAVEQYF; V: TRBV10-3; size: -; J: TRBJ2-7; D: TRBD2; length: 14
DNA: TGTGCCACCAGCAGAGATCGGCTAGCAGCAGGAACCGGGGAGCTGTTTTTT; CDR3: CATSRDRLAAGTGELFF; V: TRBV15; size: once; J: TRBJ2-2; D: -; length: 17
DNA: TGTGCCGCGGGGGGCACTGAAGCTTTCTTT; CDR3: CAAGGTEAFF; V: TRBV27; size: -; J: TRBJ1-1; D: -; length: 10
DNA: TGTGCCAGCAGCCAAAGACAGGGAAGCTCCTACAATGAGCAGTTCTTC; CDR3: CASSQRQGSSYNEQFF; V: TRBV7-3; size: -; J: TRBJ2-1; D: TRBD1; length: 16
DNA: TGTGCCAGCGGTAATTCGACTAGGAACTACGAGCAGTACTTC; CDR3: CASGNSTRNYEQYF; V: TRBV6-6; size: -; J: TRBJ2-7; D: -; length: 14
DNA: TGTGCCAGCAGCCCGCGACAGGGGACGGATGGCTACACCTTC; CDR3: CASSPRQGTDGYTF; V: TRBV7-8; size: -; J: TRBJ1-2; D: TRBD1; length: 14
DNA: TGTGCCAGCGGGACAGGGGGCTCCTACGAGCAGTACTTC; CDR3: CASGTGGSYEQYF; V: TRBV19; size: few; J: TRBJ2-7; D: TRBD1; length: 13
DNA: TGTGCCAGCAGTTTTACAGGGCGTTTCTATGGCTACACCTTC; CDR3: CASSFTGRFYGYTF; V: TRBV27; size: -; J: TRBJ1-2; D: -; length: 14
DNA: TGTGCCAGCAGTTCGGGACAGGGGCTCAATGAGCAGTTCTTC; CDR3: CASSSGQGLNEQFF; V: TRBV7-3; size: -; J: TRBJ2-1; D: TRBD1; length: 14
DNA: TGTGCCAGCAGCTTATCTGTGAACACTGAAGCTTTCTTT; CDR3: CASSLSVNTEAFF; V: TRBV7-2; size: -; J: TRBJ1-1; D: -; length: 13
DNA: TGTGCCAGCAGCTTTAGACAGGGGGGAAACACTGAAGCTTTCTTT; CDR3: CASSFRQGGNTEAFF; V: TRBV7-2; size: -; J: TRBJ1-1; D: TRBD1; length: 15
DNA: TGTGCCAGCAGCGCTTCAGGCGACGATCAGCCCCAGCATTTT; CDR3: CASSASGDDQPQHF; V: TRBV9; size: few; J: TRBJ1-5; D: -; length: 14
DNA: TGTGCCAGCAGTTACTCGTACAGGGATCTTCAGCCCCAGCATTTT; CDR3: CASSYSYRDLQPQHF; V: TRBV6-5; size: few; J: TRBJ1-5; D: -; length: 15
DNA: TGCAGTGCCCCAGGGGAGAGGGGAGCTTTCTTT; CDR3: CSAPGERGAFF; V: TRBV20-1; size: few; J: TRBJ1-1; D: -; length: 11
DNA: TGTGCCAGCAGCTTAGCTGGAGGGTCTGATGGCTACACCTTC; CDR3: CASSLAGGSDGYTF; V: TRBV7-8; size: -; J: TRBJ1-2; D: -; length: 14
DNA: TGTGCCAGCAGCTTAGCGGCGGGAGGGCCAGATACGCAGTATTTT; CDR3: CASSLAAGGPDTQYF; V: TRBV7-2; size: -; J: TRBJ2-3; D: TRBD2; length: 15
DNA: TGCGCCAGCAGCTTGGAAGCTAGCGGGAGTCTCGAGCAGTACTTC; CDR3: CASSLEASGSLEQYF; V: TRBV5-1; size: -; J: TRBJ2-7; D: TRBD2; length: 15
DNA: TGTGCCAGCAGTATGGACAGGGGGCTCACTAATGAAAAACTGTTTTTT; CDR3: CASSMDRGLTNEKLFF; V: TRBV28; size: -; J: TRBJ1-4; D: TRBD1; length: 16
DNA: TGTGCCAGCTCACCCCGCGCACTAGCGGGAACCTACGAGCAGTACTTC; CDR3: CASSPRALAGTYEQYF; V: TRBV18; size: -; J: TRBJ2-7; D: TRBD2; length: 16
DNA: TGTGCCACCCAGGGGGGAAGCAATCAGCCCCAGCATTTT; CDR3: CATQGGSNQPQHF; V: TRBV28; size: -; J: TRBJ1-5; D: TRBD1; length: 13
DNA: TGTGCCAGCAGTTTGCCGACACATCCTGGGGGGGAAAAACTGTTTTTT; CDR3: CASSLPTHPGGEKLFF; V: TRBV28; size: -; J: TRBJ1-4; D: -; length: 16
DNA: TGTGCCAGTAGTGAGCAGGCGGGAGCAGAGACCCAGTACTTC; CDR3: CASSEQAGAETQYF; V: TRBV19; size: few; J: TRBJ2-5; D: TRBD2; length: 14
DNA: TGTGCCAGCAGCGAGGGGGGACTAGATGGCGAGCAGTACTTC; CDR3: CASSEGGLDGEQYF; V: TRBV9; size: -; J: TRBJ2-7; D: TRBD2; length: 14
DNA: TGTGCCAGCAGTGCCCACCGGGACAATGAGCAGTTCTTC; CDR3: CASSAHRDNEQFF; V: TRBV6-1; size: few; J: TRBJ2-1; D: -; length: 13
DNA: TGCAGTGCTAGAGATTCGGAAGCTTTCTTT; CDR3: CSARDSEAFF; V: TRBV20-1; size: -; J: TRBJ1-1; D: -; length: 10
DNA: TGCAGCGTACCCGACAGGGTCACGATCGGGACCGACTACAATGAGCAGTTCTTC; CDR3: CSVPDRVTIGTDYNEQFF; V: TRBV29-1; size: -; J: TRBJ2-1; D: TRBD1; length: 18
DNA: TGTGCCTGGAGTGTTGACAGAACTTTCACAGATACGCAGTATTTT; CDR3: CAWSVDRTFTDTQYF; V: TRBV30; size: few; J: TRBJ2-3; D: -; length: 15
DNA: TGTGCCAGCAGCCACCCTCAGGGAGGGAGGTCAGAAGCTTTCTTT; CDR3: CASSHPQGGRSEAFF; V: TRBV5-5; size: -; J: TRBJ1-1; D: -; length: 15
DNA: TGCGCCAGCAGCCCAACCGGGACTTTTGAGCAGTACTTC; CDR3: CASSPTGTFEQYF; V: TRBV5-1; size: -; J: TRBJ2-7; D: -; length: 13
DNA: TGTGCCAGCAGCTTAGTTCCGGGCACTGAAGCTTTCTTT; CDR3: CASSLVPGTEAFF; V: TRBV7-3; size: -; J: TRBJ1-1; D: -; length: 13
DNA: TGTGCCAGCAGCCTAAGAGGGAGCGGGAGGGCAGCGGATACGCAGTATTTT; CDR3: CASSLRGSGRAADTQYF; V: TRBV14; size: -; J: TRBJ2-3; D: TRBD2; length: 17
DNA: TGTGCCAGCAGCAGGGACAGGGAGCTAAACTACGAGCAGTACTTC; CDR3: CASSRDRELNYEQYF; V: TRBV21-1; size: -; J: TRBJ2-7; D: -; length: 15